This record covers a single T cell receptor (beta chain). Its antigen is unknown. The junction shows a germline mismatch at one end, possibly a read error. As originally analysed: A papillary thyroid cancer distant-metastasis classifier was built from CDR3 differences across clinicopathological groups. Using MiXCR, TCRdb re-called clones from the PCR reads. Here the V and J calls rest on TCRdb's processing, not on the authors' analysis. The table has 25,000 to 35,000 clones, 25% seen once. There were no patients who had received any treatment before thyroid surgery. The data derive from a study of metastatic and nonmetastatic thyroid tumors. Background on the study: Repertoire comparisons spanned blood and tumor or nodule tissue from malignant and benign thyroid patients.

Study-wide results and caveats: Versus benign nodules, malignant thyroid tumors reportedly had significantly higher TCR beta diversity, in blood and tumor.

This TCR derives from a female donor with papillary thyroid cancer or a benign thyroid nodule (not recorded which). Some clones in this sample may be carry-over from other donors' samples. Sequences were obtained from blood.

CDR3 sequence: CASSRRESYNDQFF. The CDR3 DNA follows: TGTGCCAGCAGTCGGCGGGAATCCTACAATGACCAGTTCTTC. The chain joins TRBV28 to TRBJ2-1, with TRBD2 as a possible D gene (6 bases). The CDR3 is made up of 14 amino acids. The germline V gene encodes CDR1 MDHEN and CDR2 SYDVKM.